This TCR beta chain was recovered during a study of beta chain features in type 1 diabetes. Study-wide results and limits: Any HLA effect on TCRB rearrangement was left unresolved by small sub-analyses.

CDR1 SGHTA and CDR2 FQGNSA come from the germline V gene. The J segment lost 1 base and the V segment lost 5 bases, leaving 7 bases of the junction unmatched. CDR3 length: 15 amino acids. Note on this clone: Antigen: not known.

The study reverse transcribed the entire isolated RNA, so it sequenced expressed TCRB transcripts. Generated by immunoSEQ multiplex PCR, the TCRdb table keeps only in-frame clones and is missing some. The sample records about 350,000 clones, around 20% being singletons. This clonotype was sampled from a young woman in good health. Material: naive CD4+ T cells from blood. The gene calls are TRBV7-2 and TRBJ1-2; 7 positions agree with TRBD1. The CDR3 DNA reads as TGTGCCAGCAGCCAGCCGACAGGGTTTAACTATGGCTACACCTTC. Its translation is CASSQPTGFNYGYTF.